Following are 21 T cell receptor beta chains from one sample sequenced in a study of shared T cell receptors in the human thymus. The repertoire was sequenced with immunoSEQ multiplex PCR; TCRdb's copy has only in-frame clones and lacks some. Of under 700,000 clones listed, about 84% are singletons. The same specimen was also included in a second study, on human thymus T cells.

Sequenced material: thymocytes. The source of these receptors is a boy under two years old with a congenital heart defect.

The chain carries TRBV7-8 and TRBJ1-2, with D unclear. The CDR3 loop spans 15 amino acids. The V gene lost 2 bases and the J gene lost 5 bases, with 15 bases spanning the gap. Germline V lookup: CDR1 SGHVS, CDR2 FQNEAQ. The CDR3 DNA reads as TGTGCCAGCAGCTTACCGGGGAGGGAAGAGTATGGCTACACCTTC. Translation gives CASSLPGREEYGYTF.

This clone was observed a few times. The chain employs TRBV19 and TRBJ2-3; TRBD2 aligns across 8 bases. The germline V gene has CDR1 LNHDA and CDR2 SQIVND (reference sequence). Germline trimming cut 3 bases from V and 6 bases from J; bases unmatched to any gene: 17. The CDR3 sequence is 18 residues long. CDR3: CASSIRAISGKHGDTQYF. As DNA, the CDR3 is TGTGCCAGTAGTATTCGAGCTATTAGCGGGAAACATGGGGATACGCAGTATTTT.

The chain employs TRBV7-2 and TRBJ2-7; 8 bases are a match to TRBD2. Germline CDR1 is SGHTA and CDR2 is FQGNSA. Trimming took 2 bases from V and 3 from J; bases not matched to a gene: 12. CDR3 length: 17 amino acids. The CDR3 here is CASSLSPGEREFYEQYF. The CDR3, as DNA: TGTGCCAGCAGCTTATCTCCGGGGGAGCGGGAGTTCTACGAGCAGTACTTC.

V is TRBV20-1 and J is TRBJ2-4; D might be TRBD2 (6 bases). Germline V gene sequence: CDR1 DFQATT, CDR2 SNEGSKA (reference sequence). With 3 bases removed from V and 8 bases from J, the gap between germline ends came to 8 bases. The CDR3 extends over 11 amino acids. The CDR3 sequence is CSASGSDIQYF. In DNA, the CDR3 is TGCAGTGCTAGCGGGAGCGACATTCAGTACTTC.

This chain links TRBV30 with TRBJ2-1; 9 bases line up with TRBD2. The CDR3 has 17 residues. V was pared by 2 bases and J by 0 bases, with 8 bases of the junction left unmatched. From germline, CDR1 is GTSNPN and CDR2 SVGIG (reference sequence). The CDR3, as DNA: TGTGCCTGGAGTAAGCTAGCGGGAACCAGCTCCTACAATGAGCAGTTCTTC. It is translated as CAWSKLAGTSSYNEQFF.

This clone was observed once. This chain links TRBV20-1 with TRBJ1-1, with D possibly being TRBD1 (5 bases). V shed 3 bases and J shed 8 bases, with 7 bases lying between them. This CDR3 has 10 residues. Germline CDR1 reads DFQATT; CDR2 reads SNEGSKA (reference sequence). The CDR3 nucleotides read TGCAGTGCTAGGACAGACGAAGCTTTCTTT. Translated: CSARTDEAFF.

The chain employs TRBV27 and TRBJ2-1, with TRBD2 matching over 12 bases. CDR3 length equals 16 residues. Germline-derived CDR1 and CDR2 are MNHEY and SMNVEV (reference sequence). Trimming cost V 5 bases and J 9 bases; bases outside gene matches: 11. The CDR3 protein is CASSPPLAGGGGEQFF. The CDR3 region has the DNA TGTGCCAGCAGTCCCCCTCTAGCGGGAGGGGGTGGTGAGCAGTTCTTC.

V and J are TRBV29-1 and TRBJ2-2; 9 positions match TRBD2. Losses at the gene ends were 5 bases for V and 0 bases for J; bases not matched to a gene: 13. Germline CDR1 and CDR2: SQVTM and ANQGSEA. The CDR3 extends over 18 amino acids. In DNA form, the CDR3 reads TGCAGCGTTCCTCTCGGACTAGCGCTAAATTCGAACACCGGGGAGCTGTTTTTT. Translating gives CSVPLGLALNSNTGELFF.

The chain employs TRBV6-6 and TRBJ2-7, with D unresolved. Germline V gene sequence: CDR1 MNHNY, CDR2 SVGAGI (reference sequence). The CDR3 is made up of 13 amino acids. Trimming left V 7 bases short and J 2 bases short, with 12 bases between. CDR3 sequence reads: CASKSEETYEQYF. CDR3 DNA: TGTGCCAGCAAATCCGAGGAAACCTACGAGCAGTACTTC.

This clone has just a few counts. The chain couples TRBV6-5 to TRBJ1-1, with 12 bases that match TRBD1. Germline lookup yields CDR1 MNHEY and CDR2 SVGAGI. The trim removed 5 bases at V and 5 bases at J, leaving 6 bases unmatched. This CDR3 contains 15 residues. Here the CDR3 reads CASSPPGQGATEAFF. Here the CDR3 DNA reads TGTGCCAGCAGTCCCCCGGGACAGGGGGCAACTGAAGCTTTCTTT.

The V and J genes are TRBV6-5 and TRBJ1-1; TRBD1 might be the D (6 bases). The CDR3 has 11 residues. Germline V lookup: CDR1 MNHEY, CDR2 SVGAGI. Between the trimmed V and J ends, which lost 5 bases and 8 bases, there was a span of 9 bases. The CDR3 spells CASSAGTEAFF. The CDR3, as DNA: TGTGCCAGCAGTGCCGGGACAGAAGCTTTCTTT.

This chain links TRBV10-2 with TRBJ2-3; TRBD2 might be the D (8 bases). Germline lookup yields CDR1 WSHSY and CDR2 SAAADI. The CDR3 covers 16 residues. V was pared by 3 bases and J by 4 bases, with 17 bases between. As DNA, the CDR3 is TGCGCCAGCAGTGACGGGGACAGCGGGAGCCCAGATACGCAGTATTTT. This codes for CASSDGDSGSPDTQYF.

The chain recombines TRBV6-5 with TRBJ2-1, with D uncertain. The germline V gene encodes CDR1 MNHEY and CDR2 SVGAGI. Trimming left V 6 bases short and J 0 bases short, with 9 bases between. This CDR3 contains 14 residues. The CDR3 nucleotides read TGTGCCAGCAGAAACAGATACTCCTACAATGAGCAGTTCTTC. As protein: CASRNRYSYNEQFF.

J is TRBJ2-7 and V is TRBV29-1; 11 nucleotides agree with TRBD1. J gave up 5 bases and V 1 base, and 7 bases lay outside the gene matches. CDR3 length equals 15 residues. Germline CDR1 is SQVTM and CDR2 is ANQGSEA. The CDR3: CSVEVPGQGDHEQYF. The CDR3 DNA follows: TGCAGCGTTGAAGTCCCGGGACAGGGGGACCACGAGCAGTACTTC.

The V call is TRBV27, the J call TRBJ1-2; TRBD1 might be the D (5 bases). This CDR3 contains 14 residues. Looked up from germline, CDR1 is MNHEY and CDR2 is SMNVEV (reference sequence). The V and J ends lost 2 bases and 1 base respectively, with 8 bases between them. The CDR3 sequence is CASSLGGNNYGYTF. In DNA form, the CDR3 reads TGTGCCAGCAGTTTAGGGGGGAATAACTATGGCTACACCTTC.

This CDR3 reads CASSLCRGPTGSPDTQYF. The DNA of the CDR3 is TGTGCCAGCAGCTTATGTAGGGGACCGACAGGGTCCCCAGATACGCAGTATTTT. This chain connects TRBV7-9 to TRBJ2-3; 7 bases align to TRBD1. The CDR3 is 18 amino acids. Germline V gene data show CDR1 as SEHNR and CDR2 as FQNEAQ (reference sequence). The V gene end was trimmed by 2 bases and the J gene end by 4 bases; junction bases not matched to a gene: 15.

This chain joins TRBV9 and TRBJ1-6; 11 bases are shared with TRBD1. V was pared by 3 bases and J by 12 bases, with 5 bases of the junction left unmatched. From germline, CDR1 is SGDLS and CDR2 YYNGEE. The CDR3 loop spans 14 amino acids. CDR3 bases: TGTGCCAGCAGCGCCTCCGGGACAGGGGGACCCCTCCACTTT. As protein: CASSASGTGGPLHF.

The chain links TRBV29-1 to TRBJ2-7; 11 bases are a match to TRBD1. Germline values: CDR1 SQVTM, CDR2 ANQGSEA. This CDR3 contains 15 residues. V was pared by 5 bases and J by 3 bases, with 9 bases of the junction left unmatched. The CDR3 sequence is CSVRGPDRGHYEQYF. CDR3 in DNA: TGCAGCGTTCGAGGACCGGACAGGGGGCACTACGAGCAGTACTTC.

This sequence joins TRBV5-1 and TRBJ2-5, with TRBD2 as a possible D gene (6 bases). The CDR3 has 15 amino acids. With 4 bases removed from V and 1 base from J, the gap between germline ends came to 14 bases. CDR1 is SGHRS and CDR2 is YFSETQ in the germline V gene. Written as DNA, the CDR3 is TGCGCCAGCAGCCTCATACTAGCCAGCCAAGAGACCCAGTACTTC. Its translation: CASSLILASQETQYF.

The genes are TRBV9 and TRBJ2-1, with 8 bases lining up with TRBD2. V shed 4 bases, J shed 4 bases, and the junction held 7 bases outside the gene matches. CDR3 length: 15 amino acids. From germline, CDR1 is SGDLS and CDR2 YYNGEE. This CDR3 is CASSPGGTVYNEQFF. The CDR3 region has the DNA TGTGCCAGCAGCCCGGGAGGGACTGTATACAATGAGCAGTTCTTC.

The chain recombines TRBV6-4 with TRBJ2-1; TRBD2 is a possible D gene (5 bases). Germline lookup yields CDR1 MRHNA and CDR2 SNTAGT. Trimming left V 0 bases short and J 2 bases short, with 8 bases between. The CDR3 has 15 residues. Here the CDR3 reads CASSDSASPYNEQFF. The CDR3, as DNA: TGTGCCAGCAGTGACTCGGCTAGCCCCTACAATGAGCAGTTCTTC.